The following is a T cell receptor (beta chain) sequence with its context. What it recognizes is unknown. The data are from a study of T cell responses to AZD1222 COVID-19 vaccine. Findings of the study overall: The study sampled repertoires only after the peak T cell response. The sample set comprised mostly white British donors with more females, and clonal diversity was possibly underestimated.

Germline-derived CDR1 and CDR2 are MNHEY and SMNVEV (reference sequence). V was pared by 4 bases and J by 4 bases, with 4 bases of the junction left unmatched. The CDR3 extends over 14 amino acids. Measured with immunoSEQ multiplex PCR; TCRdb has only the in-frame clones, and not every one. There are under 200,000 clones in the sample; around 92% occur only once, and about 4.6% lies in the top ten. This chain connects TRBV27 to TRBJ1-5, with 7 bases identical to TRBD1. This receptor was obtained from an adult in good health. Sample: peripheral blood, taken on day 0 of MenACWY control vaccination. The CDR3 bases are TGTGCCAGCAGTTCGACAGGGAGTAATCAGCCCCAGCATTTT. It encodes CASSSTGSNQPQHF.